The TCR beta chain described here comes from a study of CD4 T cells in relation to SARS-CoV-2 and coronaviruses. Study-wide context: A couple of subjects were Hispanic; patients were roughly 8 males and a few females. The study's findings and limits: Each donor contributed either pre-pandemic or post-infection samples, not both.

Details on this clone: No antigen is known for it.

TCRdb's copy holds only in-frame clones and misses some; the assay was immunoSEQ multiplex PCR. The data show tens of thousands of clones, roughly 80% seen once. V lost 6 bases and J lost 3; bases outside the gene matches: 7. Germline V lookup: CDR1 SNHLY, CDR2 FYNNEI. The CDR3 totals 14 residues. Sorted naive or memory CD4+ cells met CEF peptides for about 10 days. Material: memory CD4+ T cells from PBMCs, cultured in vitro. The sequence came from an adult with COVID-19. This chain uses TRBV2 with TRBJ2-5; 7 nucleotides line up with TRBD2. As DNA, the CDR3 is TGTGCCAGCAGACCGGGACTACTTAAAGAGACCCAGTACTTC. It translates to CASRPGLLKETQYF.